These 27 T cell receptor beta chains share one sample of origin, sequenced in a study of identical twins. TCRdb re-called the 5' RACE reads with MiXCR, one entry per CDR3 protein. The sample has around 960,000 distinct CDR3 sequences; 9% to 15% are singletons. A further study also used this sample, focusing on yellow fever vaccine responses in identical twins.

Sequenced: PBMCs. All receptors derive from a woman under 30 in good health.

This clonotype was recorded at least ten times. The chain combines TRBV7-2 with TRBJ2-7, with 8 bases that match TRBD2. The CDR3 length is 14 residues. Germline V gene lookup returns CDR1 SGHTA and CDR2 FQGNSA. V shed 5 bases and J 2 bases; nucleotides not matched to a gene: 5. The CDR3 spells CASSRTSSTYEQYF. The DNA for the CDR3 is TGTGCCAGCAGCCGGACTAGCAGCACCTACGAGCAGTACTTC.

This clonotype came up a few times. The chain joins TRBV12-3 or TRBV12-4 to TRBJ1-6; D is perhaps TRBD1 (6 bases). V dropped 2 bases and J dropped 7 bases, with 12 bases sitting between them. The CDR3 is 15 amino acids. The DNA of the CDR3 is TGTGCCAGCAGTTTACAGGGGCAGGCCAATTCACCCCTCCACTTT. Its translation is CASSLQGQANSPLHF.

The V call is TRBV20-1, the J call TRBJ2-5, with 10 bases lining up with TRBD2. V shed 5 bases, J shed 2 bases, and the junction held 14 bases outside the gene matches. The CDR3 runs 17 residues. Germline V gives CDR1 DFQATT, CDR2 SNEGSKA (reference sequence). DNA for the CDR3: TGCAGTGCTCAAGGACTAGCGGCTAGCCCCTCGCAAGAGACCCAGTACTTC. It encodes CSAQGLAASPSQETQYF.

This clonotype has more than one count but fewer than ten. J is TRBJ1-3 and V is TRBV7-2; D remains unclear. CDR3 size: 15 residues. The V end lost 1 base, the J end lost 0 bases, and 7 bases lay between the germline ends. CDR1 and CDR2 from the germline V gene are SGHTA and FQGNSA. CDR3 nucleotide sequence: TGTGCCAGCAGCTTAGGTAGTCTCTCTGGAAACACCATATATTTT. It yields the protein CASSLGSLSGNTIYF.

This chain connects TRBV7-9 to TRBJ2-7, with D tentatively TRBD2 (6 bases). Germline lookup yields CDR1 SEHNR and CDR2 FQNEAQ (reference sequence). Trimming pared 4 bases from V and 5 bases from J, leaving 18 bases between. The CDR3 is made up of 15 amino acids. CDR3 sequence reads: CASSSSGTSFHEQYF. The DNA of the CDR3 is TGTGCCAGCAGCTCTTCCGGGACTTCCTTCCACGAGCAGTACTTC.

Only a few counts were recorded for this clonotype. The rearrangement joins TRBV3-1 to TRBJ2-1; D gene ambiguous. Germline V gene lookup returns CDR1 LGHDT and CDR2 YNNKEL (reference sequence). The CDR3 runs 11 residues. Trimming left V 1 base short and J 11 bases short, with 6 bases between. DNA of the CDR3: TGTGCCAGCAGCCAAGTTCAACAGCAGTTCTTC. It codes for CASSQVQQQFF.

This clonotype was seen more than once but under ten times. The chain combines TRBV6-5 with TRBJ2-5; D ambiguous. Germline CDR1 is MNHEY and CDR2 is SVGAGI. V was cut by 0 bases and J by 5 bases, with 10 bases left in between. CDR3 length: 14 amino acids. CDR3 protein: CASSYSFSAETQYF. CDR3 coding DNA: TGTGCCAGCAGTTACTCGTTTTCCGCGGAGACCCAGTACTTC.

The sample holds many counts of this clonotype. V is TRBV20-1 and J is TRBJ2-4; the match to TRBD1 covers 7 bases. V lost 6 bases to trimming and J lost 1 base; unmatched junction nucleotides: 6. Germline V lookup: CDR1 DFQATT, CDR2 SNEGSKA (reference sequence). This CDR3 is built from 14 residues. The CDR3 region has the DNA TGCAGTGCCAGTACCAGGGGGGCCAAAAACATTCAGTACTTC. Its translation is CSASTRGAKNIQYF.

The chain employs TRBV10-3 and TRBJ1-5; D gene ambiguous. The CDR3 consists of 10 residues. Trimming removed 3 bases at V and 11 bases at J, with 5 bases between. Germline lookup yields CDR1 ENHRY and CDR2 SYGVKD. CDR3 coding DNA: TGTGCCATCAGTGATGGGGCCCAGCATTTT. Translated: CAISDGAQHF.

V usage is TRBV6-1 and J usage is TRBJ2-5, with 7 bases fitting TRBD2. The CDR3 length is 11 residues. Germline CDR1 and CDR2: MNHNS and SASEGT. With 3 bases clipped from V and 13 bases from J, the junction kept 5 bases outside the gene matches. CDR3 DNA: TGTGCCAGCAGTGAGACTAGCCAAACGTACTTC. Residues: CASSETSQTYF.

J is TRBJ2-1 and V is TRBV11-2; TRBD2 agrees at 11 bases. Per germline, CDR1 SGHAT and CDR2 FQNNGV. J gave up 10 bases and V 7 bases, and 21 bases lay outside the gene matches. The CDR3 is 18 amino acids. This chain's CDR3 is CASIATSGVWTPHGEQFF. The DNA for the CDR3 is TGTGCCAGCATCGCGACTAGCGGGGTCTGGACGCCCCATGGGGAGCAGTTCTTC.

This clonotype was seen a handful of times. This rearrangement joins TRBV7-2 to TRBJ2-2; 10 bases fit TRBD2. Unmatched junction bases numbered 8, after V lost 5 bases and J lost 5 bases. The germline V gene has CDR1 SGHTA and CDR2 FQGNSA. This CDR3 has 16 amino acids. The CDR3: CASSQNVLAGTGELFF. The CDR3 DNA is TGTGCCAGCAGCCAAAACGTACTAGCGGGGACCGGGGAGCTGTTTTTT. Full variable domain (remainder filled in from reference TRBV7-2 and TRBJ2-2): GAGVSQSPSNKVTEKGKDVELRCDPISGHTALYWYRQSLGQGLEFLIYFQGNSAPDKSGLPSDRFSAERTGGSVSTLTIQRTQQEDSAVYLCASSQNVLAGTGELFFGEGSRLTVL.

The sample holds a few counts of this clonotype. The chain uses TRBV20-1 and TRBJ1-5; D is uncertain. V lost 5 bases to trimming and J lost 2 bases, with 7 bases between them. Germline lookup yields CDR1 DFQATT and CDR2 SNEGSKA (reference sequence). The CDR3 contains 12 residues. The CDR3 loop is CSAEIGNQPQHF. CDR3 nucleotide sequence: TGCAGTGCTGAGATCGGCAATCAGCCCCAGCATTTT.

The rearrangement links TRBV11-1 to TRBJ2-3; perhaps TRBD2 as D (6 bases). This CDR3 has 15 amino acids. Germline values: CDR1 SGHAT, CDR2 FQDESV (reference sequence). V gave up 1 base and J gave up 3 bases, with 11 bases separating them. CDR3 sequence (DNA): TGTGCCAGCAGCTTAGATGGCGGGATTACAGATACGCAGTATTTT. Translation gives CASSLDGGITDTQYF.

This clonotype was counted many times. One junction end disagrees with the germline gene, perhaps due to a read error. The rearrangement joins TRBV5-1 to TRBJ2-7; D may correspond to TRBD1 or TRBD2 (5 bases each). The CDR3 is 14 residues long. Germline CDR1 reads SGHRS; CDR2 reads YFSETQ. In nucleotides, the CDR3 is TGTGCCAGCAGCTTAGTCGGGGCATCCTACGAGCAGTACTTC. Protein product: CASSLVGASYEQYF.

The rearrangement links TRBV5-1 to TRBJ2-7, with TRBD2 identical over 11 bases. Trimming removed 7 bases from V and 4 bases from J; junction bases left unmatched: 13. Germline values: CDR1 SGHRS, CDR2 YFSETQ. The CDR3 extends over 16 amino acids. CDR3 loop: CASGMTSGAFGYEQYF. The CDR3 coding sequence is TGCGCCAGCGGAATGACTAGCGGGGCCTTTGGATACGAGCAGTACTTC. Supplemented by reference TRBV5-1 and TRBJ2-7, the full variable domain reads KAGVTQTPRYLIKTRGQQVTLSCSPISGHRSVSWYQQTPGQGLQFLFEYFSETQRNKGNFPGRFSGRQFSNSRSEMNVSTLELGDSALYLCASGMTSGAFGYEQYFGPGTRLTVT.

This clonotype was observed a few times. The chain uses TRBV5-5 and TRBJ2-1; 7 nucleotides line up with TRBD1. Per the germline V gene, CDR1 is SGHKS and CDR2 is YYEKEE (reference sequence). Trimming at V came to 6 bases and at J to 10 bases, leaving 7 bases not matched to a gene. The CDR3 extends over 12 amino acids. Written as DNA, the CDR3 is TGTGCCAGCAACCGACAGGGTAGGGAGCAGTTCTTC. This translates into CASNRQGREQFF.

This clonotype occurred a few times. The rearrangement links TRBV7-2 to TRBJ2-3; 8 nucleotides agree with TRBD2. Trimming removed 3 bases from V and 2 bases from J; junction bases left unmatched: 4. CDR1 and CDR2 (germline): SGHTA, FQGNSA. The CDR3 extends over 15 amino acids. The chain's CDR3 is CASSLSGRATDTQYF. CDR3 in DNA: TGTGCCAGCAGCTTGTCCGGGAGGGCCACAGATACGCAGTATTTT.

This clonotype was seen more than once but under ten times. This chain connects TRBV21-1 to TRBJ1-1. TRBV21-1 is a documented pseudogene. This CDR3 comprises 14 residues. The CDR3 DNA reads as TGTGCCAGCAGCAAAGAACCACAGCTCGCTGAAGCTTTCTTT. Translating gives CASSKEPQLAEAFF.

The genes are TRBV6-1 and TRBJ2-1, with TRBD2 matching over 9 bases. Germline CDR1 reads MNHNS; CDR2 reads SASEGT. The ends lost 5 bases at V and 4 bases at J; junction bases unmatched: 12. CDR3 size: 17 residues. The CDR3 coding sequence is TGTGCCAGCAGTCCCTCAGGGCGGGGGGGACTTTACAATGAGCAGTTCTTC. Its translation is CASSPSGRGGLYNEQFF.

This chain links TRBV4-2 with TRBJ2-3, with TRBD1 as a possible D gene (6 bases). Germline V gene data show CDR1 as LGHNA and CDR2 as YNFKEQ. CDR3 size: 17 residues. Between the trimmed V and J ends, which lost 0 bases and 0 bases, there was a span of 13 bases. CDR3 region: CASSQEGGAPSTDTQYF. In DNA, the CDR3 is TGTGCCAGCAGCCAAGAAGGGGGAGCGCCGAGCACAGATACGCAGTATTTT.

This clonotype was picked up a small number of times. This rearrangement joins TRBV24-1 to TRBJ2-1; 9 bases align to TRBD2. Looked up from germline, CDR1 is KGHDR and CDR2 is SFDVKD. With 7 bases clipped from V and 3 bases from J, the junction kept 12 bases outside the gene matches. The length of the CDR3 is 17 residues. CDR3 DNA sequence: TGTGCCACCAGAGGATCGGGACTAGCAGACCTCTACAATGAGCAGTTCTTC. Translating it yields CATRGSGLADLYNEQFF.

CDR3 sequence: CASSQTEGSGNTIYF. The CDR3 DNA reads as TGTGCCAGCAGCCAGACGGAAGGCTCTGGAAACACCATATATTTT. The J gene is TRBJ1-3, the V gene TRBV3-1; D remains ambiguous. The CDR3 runs to 15 residues. Between the trimmed V and J ends, which lost 3 bases and 0 bases, there was a span of 9 bases. Per the germline V gene, CDR1 is LGHDT and CDR2 is YNNKEL (reference sequence).

This clonotype was counted ten times or more. The V call is TRBV20-1, the J call TRBJ1-1, with a weak D call TRBD1 (5 bases). The CDR3 is 13 residues long. Trimming cost V 1 base and J 7 bases, with 13 bases left between them. In germline, CDR1 is DFQATT, CDR2 SNEGSKA (reference sequence). The chain's CDR3 is CSARVNQGVEAFF. DNA of the CDR3: TGCAGTGCTAGAGTAAACCAGGGAGTTGAAGCTTTCTTT.

The chain uses TRBV3-1 and TRBJ2-1, with D perhaps matching TRBD2 (6 bases). Germline CDR1 and CDR2: LGHDT and YNNKEL (reference sequence). V gave up 1 base and J gave up 0 bases, with 19 bases separating them. The CDR3 length is 19 residues. The CDR3 is CASSQAPGGTGSSYNEQFF. The CDR3 coding sequence is TGTGCCAGCAGCCAAGCGCCCGGAGGTACCGGGAGCTCCTACAATGAGCAGTTCTTC.

The V gene is TRBV4-1, the J gene TRBJ2-3; the D gene is possibly TRBD2 (5 bases). This CDR3 comprises 16 residues. Germline lookup yields CDR1 MGHRA and CDR2 YSYEKL. Deletions cut 0 bases from V and 2 bases from J, with 12 bases between. The chain's CDR3 is CASSQDPWGATDTQYF. CDR3 coding DNA: TGCGCCAGCAGCCAAGATCCTTGGGGAGCCACAGATACGCAGTATTTT.

Ten or more counts support this clonotype. This chain uses TRBV7-2 with TRBJ1-3; D remains ambiguous. The CDR3 has 14 residues. Germline values: CDR1 SGHTA, CDR2 FQGNSA. Trimming took off 4 bases at V and 1 base at J, with 8 bases between the two ends. CDR3: CASSSKRSGNTIYF. The CDR3 region has the DNA TGTGCCAGCAGCTCGAAACGGTCTGGAAACACCATATATTTT.